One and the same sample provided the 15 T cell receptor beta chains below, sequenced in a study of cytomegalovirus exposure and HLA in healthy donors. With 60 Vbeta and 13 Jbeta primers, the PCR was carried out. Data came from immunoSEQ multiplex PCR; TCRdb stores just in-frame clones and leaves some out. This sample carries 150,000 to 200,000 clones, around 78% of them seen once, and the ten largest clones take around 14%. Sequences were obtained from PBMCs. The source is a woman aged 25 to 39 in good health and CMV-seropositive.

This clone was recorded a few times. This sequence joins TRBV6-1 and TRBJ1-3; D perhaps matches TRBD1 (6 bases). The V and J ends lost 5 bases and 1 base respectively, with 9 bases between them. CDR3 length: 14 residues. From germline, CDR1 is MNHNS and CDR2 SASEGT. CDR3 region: CASSPGTSGNTIYF. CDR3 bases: TGTGCCAGCAGTCCCGGGACATCTGGAAACACCATATATTTT.

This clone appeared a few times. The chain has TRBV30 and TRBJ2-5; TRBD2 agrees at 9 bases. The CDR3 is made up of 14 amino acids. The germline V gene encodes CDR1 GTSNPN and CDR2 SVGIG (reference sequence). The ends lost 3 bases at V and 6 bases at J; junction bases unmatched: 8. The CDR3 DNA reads TGTGCCTGGAGGAGGTCTAGCGGGATACAGACCCAGTACTTC. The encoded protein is CAWRRSSGIQTQYF.

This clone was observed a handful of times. The CDR3 protein is CASSQGSIGENTDTQYF. CDR3 nucleotides: TGCGCCAGCAGCCAAGGATCGATAGGAGAGAACACAGATACGCAGTATTTT. The chain employs TRBV4-3 and TRBJ2-3; D call uncertain. V was trimmed by 1 base and J by 2 bases, leaving 16 bases between them. The CDR3 is made up of 17 amino acids. Germline V gene data show CDR1 as LGHNA and CDR2 as YSLEER.

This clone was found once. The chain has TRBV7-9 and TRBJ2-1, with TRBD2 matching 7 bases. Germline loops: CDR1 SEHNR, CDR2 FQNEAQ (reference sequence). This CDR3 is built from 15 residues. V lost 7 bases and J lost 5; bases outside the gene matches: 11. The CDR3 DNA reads TGTGCCAGCATCAAGACTAGCATCTCTAACAATGAGCAGTTCTTC. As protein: CASIKTSISNNEQFF. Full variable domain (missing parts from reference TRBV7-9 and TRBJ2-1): DTGVSQNPRHKITKRGQNVTFRCDPISEHNRLYWYRQTLGQGPEFLTYFQNEAQLEKSRLLSDRFSAERPKGSFSTLEIQRTEQGDSAMYLCASIKTSISNNEQFFGPGTRLTVL.

The CDR3 nucleotides read TGTGCCGTCCAGGGGTTCTACGAGCAGTACTTC. Amino acid sequence: CAVQGFYEQYF. V and J are TRBV6-1 and TRBJ2-7; D may be TRBD1 (6 bases). From germline, CDR1 is MNHNS and CDR2 SASEGT. This CDR3 is built from 11 residues. V was cut by 11 bases and J by 3 bases, with 11 bases left in between.

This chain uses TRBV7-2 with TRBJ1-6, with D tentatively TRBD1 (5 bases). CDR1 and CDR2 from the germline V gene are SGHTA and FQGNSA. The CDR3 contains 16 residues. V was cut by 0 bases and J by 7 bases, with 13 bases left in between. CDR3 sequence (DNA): TGTGCCAGCAGCTTAGCGAGGCAGGGAGGGAATTCACCCCTCCACTTT. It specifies CASSLARQGGNSPLHF.

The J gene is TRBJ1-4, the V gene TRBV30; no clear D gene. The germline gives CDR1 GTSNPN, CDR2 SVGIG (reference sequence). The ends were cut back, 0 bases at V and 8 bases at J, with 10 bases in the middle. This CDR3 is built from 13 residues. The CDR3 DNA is TGTGCCTGGAGTGTCTCTAGGGAGGAAAAACTGTTTTTT. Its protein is CAWSVSREEKLFF.

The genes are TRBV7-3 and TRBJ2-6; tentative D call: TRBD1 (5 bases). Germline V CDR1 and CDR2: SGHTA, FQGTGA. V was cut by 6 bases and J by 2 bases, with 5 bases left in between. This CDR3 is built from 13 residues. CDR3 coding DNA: TGTGCCAGCAGACAGGCTGGGGCCAACGTCCTGACTTTC. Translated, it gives CASRQAGANVLTF. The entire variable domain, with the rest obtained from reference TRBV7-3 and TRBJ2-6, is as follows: GAGVSQTPSNKVTEKGKYVELRCDPISGHTALYWYRQSLGQGPEFLIYFQGTGAADDSGLPNDRFFAVRPEGSVSTLKIQRTERGDSAVYLCASRQAGANVLTFGAGSRLTVL.

As DNA, the CDR3 is TGTGCCAGCGAGGTGGACACTGAAGCTTTCTTT. Protein sequence: CASEVDTEAFF. This chain connects TRBV7-9 to TRBJ1-1; D gene uncertain. Trimming pared 8 bases from V and 3 bases from J, leaving 7 bases between. CDR1 and CDR2 from the germline V gene are SEHNR and FQNEAQ (reference sequence). The CDR3 length is 11 residues.

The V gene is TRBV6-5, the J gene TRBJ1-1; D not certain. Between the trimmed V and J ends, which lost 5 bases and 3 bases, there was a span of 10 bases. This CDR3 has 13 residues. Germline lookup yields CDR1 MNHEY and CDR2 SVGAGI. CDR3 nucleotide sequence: TGTGCCAGCAGTCCTGACGGGGACACTGAAGCTTTCTTT. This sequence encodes CASSPDGDTEAFF.

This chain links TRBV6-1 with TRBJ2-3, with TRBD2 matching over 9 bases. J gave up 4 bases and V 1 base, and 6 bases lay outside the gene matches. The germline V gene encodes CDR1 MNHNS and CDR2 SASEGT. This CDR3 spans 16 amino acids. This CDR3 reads CASSEGAGGPADTQYF. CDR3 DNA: TGTGCCAGCAGTGAAGGGGCGGGAGGGCCGGCAGATACGCAGTATTTT.

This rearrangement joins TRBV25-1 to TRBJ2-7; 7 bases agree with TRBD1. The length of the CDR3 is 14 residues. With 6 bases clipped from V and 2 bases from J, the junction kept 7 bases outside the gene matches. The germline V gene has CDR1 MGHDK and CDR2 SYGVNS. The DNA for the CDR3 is TGTGCCAGCAGCGTAGACAGGGTACCCTACGAGCAGTACTTC. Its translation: CASSVDRVPYEQYF.

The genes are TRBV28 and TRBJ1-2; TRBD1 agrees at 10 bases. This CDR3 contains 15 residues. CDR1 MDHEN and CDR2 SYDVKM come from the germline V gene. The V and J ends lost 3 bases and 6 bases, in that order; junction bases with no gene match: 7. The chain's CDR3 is CASSLGGDRGHGYTF. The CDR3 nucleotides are TGTGCCAGCAGTTTGGGCGGGGACAGGGGTCATGGCTACACCTTC.

CDR3 region: CASSTGQGRSPLHF. In DNA form, the CDR3 reads TGTGCCAGTAGTACCGGACAGGGTCGGTCACCCCTCCACTTT. The chain employs TRBV19 and TRBJ1-6, with 8 positions matching TRBD1. This CDR3 comprises 14 residues. Germline values: CDR1 LNHDA, CDR2 SQIVND (reference sequence). V dropped 4 bases and J dropped 10; count of bases not matched to a gene: 6.

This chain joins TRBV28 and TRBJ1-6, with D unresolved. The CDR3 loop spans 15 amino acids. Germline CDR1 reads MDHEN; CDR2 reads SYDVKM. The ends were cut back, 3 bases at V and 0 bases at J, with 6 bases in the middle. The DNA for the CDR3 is TGTGCCAGCAGTTTGATGAGCTCCTATAATTCACCCCTCCACTTT. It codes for CASSLMSSYNSPLHF.